A single sample is the source of the 13 T cell receptor beta chains below, sequenced in a study of blood T cell repertoires in COVID-19. Libraries were prepared by immunoSEQ multiplex PCR; TCRdb keeps only in-frame clonotypes and omits some of them. The sample lists some 110,000 clones; 86% were seen once. Material: peripheral blood. The receptors were sampled from a human donor in a cohort sampled during active COVID-19.

This chain links TRBV3-1 (or the pseudogene TRBV3-2) with TRBJ2-1; 14 nucleotides match TRBD2. The length of the CDR3 is 22 residues. Per germline, CDR1 LGHDT and CDR2 YNNKEL (reference sequence). V lost 4 bases, J lost 0 bases, and 17 bases stayed unmatched. The CDR3 reads CASSRGKIGLAGGPGSYNEQFF. In nucleotides, the CDR3 is TGTGCCAGCAGCCGCGGTAAGATCGGACTAGCGGGAGGCCCAGGCTCCTACAATGAGCAGTTCTTC.

The DNA of the CDR3 is TGTGCCAGCTGGACTAGCGGGAGGGCTGGTGAGCAGTTCTTC. Its translation is CASWTSGRAGEQFF. The chain uses TRBV28 and TRBJ2-1; 15 bases fit TRBD2. The V gene end was trimmed by 8 bases and the J gene end by 9 bases; junction bases not matched to a gene: 5. CDR3 length equals 14 residues. CDR1 MDHEN and CDR2 SYDVKM come from the germline V gene.

J is TRBJ1-1 and V is TRBV28; 12 bases line up with TRBD1. This CDR3 has 19 residues. The V gene end was trimmed by 2 bases and the J gene end by 2 bases; junction bases not matched to a gene: 12. CDR1 and CDR2 from the germline V gene are MDHEN and SYDVKM. The CDR3: CASSLPGGGTGGGNTEAFF. CDR3 bases: TGTGCCAGCAGTTTACCCGGGGGCGGGACAGGGGGCGGAAACACTGAAGCTTTCTTT.

The chain employs TRBV5-1 and TRBJ2-3; 9 bases are shared with TRBD2. Germline V gene data show CDR1 as SGHRS and CDR2 as YFSETQ. The CDR3 totals 14 residues. V was pared by 6 bases and J by 7 bases, with 9 bases of the junction left unmatched. CDR3 loop: CASKSREGFYTQYF. As DNA, the CDR3 is TGCGCCAGCAAGTCGCGGGAGGGTTTCTATACGCAGTATTTT.

This clone came up a few times. This chain's CDR3 is CASSIWEEGRHYEKLFF. CDR3 DNA: TGTGCCAGTAGTATATGGGAGGAGGGGAGGCACTATGAAAAACTGTTTTTT. This chain links TRBV19 with TRBJ1-4; the D gene is possibly TRBD1 (5 bases). This CDR3 is 17 amino acids long. Per the germline V gene, CDR1 is LNHDA and CDR2 is SQIVND (reference sequence). Trimming removed 2 bases at V and 6 bases at J, with 19 bases between.

V and J are TRBV6-2 or TRBV6-3 and TRBJ1-5, with TRBD1 matching over 8 bases. The trim removed 0 bases at V and 5 bases at J, leaving 6 bases unmatched. The CDR3 has 16 residues. CDR1 is MNHEY and CDR2 is SVGEGT in the germline V gene. CDR3 in amino acids: CASSYSSRGQDQPQHF. CDR3 in DNA: TGTGCCAGCAGTTACTCATCCAGGGGGCAGGATCAGCCCCAGCATTTT.

The rearrangement uses TRBV28 and TRBJ2-3, with 8 bases aligning to TRBD1. CDR1 MDHEN and CDR2 SYDVKM come from the germline V gene. The CDR3 consists of 21 residues. V dropped 8 bases and J dropped 4; count of bases not matched to a gene: 29. The CDR3 spells CASSASLPAKPPLQGADTQYF. For the CDR3, the DNA is TGTGCCAGCTCAGCATCCCTACCCGCTAAGCCCCCATTACAGGGGGCAGATACGCAGTATTTT. The variable domain in full, with the rest retrieved from reference TRBV28 and TRBJ2-3, is DVKVTQSSRYLVKRTGEKVFLECVQDMDHENMFWYRQDPGLGLRLIYFSYDVKMKEKGDIPEGYSVSREKKERFSLILESASTNQTSMYLCASSASLPAKPPLQGADTQYFGPGTRLTVL.

This chain links TRBV5-1 with TRBJ1-6; D is possibly TRBD1 (5 bases). There are 16 residues in the CDR3. V dropped 3 bases and J dropped 11 bases, with 21 bases sitting between them. In germline, CDR1 is SGHRS, CDR2 YFSETQ. This chain's CDR3 is CASSWVGQGGEAPLHF. In DNA form, the CDR3 reads TGCGCCAGCAGCTGGGTGGGCCAGGGCGGTGAGGCACCCCTCCACTTT.

The chain recombines TRBV5-1 with TRBJ2-2; TRBD1 aligns across 8 bases. The CDR3 has 13 amino acids. V shed 4 bases, J shed 9 bases, and the junction held 5 bases outside the gene matches. The germline CDR1 and CDR2 sequences are SGHRS and YFSETQ. The DNA for the CDR3 is TGCGCCAGCAGCCTGACAGGGGAACGGGAGCTGTTTTTT. This codes for CASSLTGERELFF. Using reference TRBV5-1 and TRBJ2-2 for the parts outside the CDR3, the full variable domain is KAGVTQTPRYLIKTRGQQVTLSCSPISGHRSVSWYQQTPGQGLQFLFEYFSETQRNKGNFPGRFSGRQFSNSRSEMNVSTLELGDSALYLCASSLTGERELFFGEGSRLTVL.

The gene calls are TRBV4-1 and TRBJ1-3; D is uncertain. The CDR3 extends over 17 amino acids. V was clipped by 4 bases and J by 0 bases, with 16 bases between them. Germline CDR1 MGHRA, CDR2 YSYEKL. The CDR3 sequence is CASSRPPSGPSGNTIYF. In DNA form, the CDR3 reads TGCGCCAGCAGCCGTCCCCCCAGTGGCCCCTCTGGAAACACCATATATTTT.

The V call is TRBV19, the J call TRBJ1-1, with TRBD1 matching 8 bases. The V gene's germline CDR1 is LNHDA and CDR2 SQIVND (reference sequence). The junction had 13 bases not matched to a gene; V was cut back by 3 bases and J by 10 bases. The CDR3 has 15 amino acids. As DNA, the CDR3 is TGTGCCAGTAGTATCCTGGGACAGGAAAAAAGACGAGCTTTCTTT. This encodes CASSILGQEKRRAFF.

The rearrangement uses TRBV5-1 and TRBJ2-3; D not certain. In germline, CDR1 is SGHRS, CDR2 YFSETQ. This CDR3 is built from 12 residues. V lost 4 bases and J 2 bases, leaving 5 bases between the germline ends. CDR3 in amino acids: CASSQNTDTQYF. The CDR3 bases are TGCGCCAGCAGCCAAAACACAGATACGCAGTATTTT.

The genes are TRBV2 and TRBJ2-2; the D gene is possibly TRBD2 (5 bases). The germline V gene encodes CDR1 SNHLY and CDR2 FYNNEI. CDR3 size: 16 residues. V shed 6 bases and J shed 4 bases, with 18 bases lying between them. The CDR3 nucleotides are TGTGCCAGCAGCTGGGCGTCAGGCCGGGGCACCGGGGAGCTGTTTTTT. Amino acid sequence: CASSWASGRGTGELFF. Using reference TRBV2 and TRBJ2-2 for the parts outside the CDR3, the full variable domain is EPEVTQTPSHQVTQMGQEVILRCVPISNHLYFYWYRQILGQKVEFLVSFYNNEISEKSEIFDDQFSVERPDGSNFTLKIRSTKLEDSAMYFCASSWASGRGTGELFFGEGSRLTVL.